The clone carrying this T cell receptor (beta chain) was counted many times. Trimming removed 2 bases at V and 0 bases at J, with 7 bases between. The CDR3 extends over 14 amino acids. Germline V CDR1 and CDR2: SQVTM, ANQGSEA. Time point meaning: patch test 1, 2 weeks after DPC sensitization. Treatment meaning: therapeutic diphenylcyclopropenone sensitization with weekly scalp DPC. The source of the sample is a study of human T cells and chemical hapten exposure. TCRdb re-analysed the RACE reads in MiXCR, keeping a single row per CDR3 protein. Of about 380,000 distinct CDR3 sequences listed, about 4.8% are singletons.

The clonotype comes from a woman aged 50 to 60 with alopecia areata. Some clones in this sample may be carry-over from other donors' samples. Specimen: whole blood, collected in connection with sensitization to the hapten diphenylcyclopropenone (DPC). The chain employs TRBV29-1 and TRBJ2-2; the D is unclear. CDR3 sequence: CSVESRANTGELFF. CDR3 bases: TGCAGCGTTGAATCTCGTGCGAACACCGGGGAGCTGTTTTTT.